This record concerns one T cell receptor beta chain sequence. This clone occurred a few times. The antigen it binds to is not known. The sample holds no much larger clone one base away, and base qualities are not on file. The sample comes from a study of sequential checkpoint blockade in melanoma (dated by TCRdb to the late 2010s). For context, the study as a whole: In a 1:1 randomization, patients received either first-line nivolumab then ipilimumab (arm A) or ipilimumab then nivolumab (arm B). Maintenance nivolumab came after each of the two trial sequences.

General study outcomes and caveats: The model for predicting response that combines TCR metrics with mutation burden needs to be validated in larger, independent patient cohorts.

TCRbeta CDR3 regions were immunosequenced from genomic DNA with the immunoSEQ Assay. Genomic DNA was amplified by bias-controlled multiplex PCR before high-throughput sequencing. Turning to the authors' computational methods: To quantify the absolute abundance of each unique TCRbeta CDR3 region, the sequences were collapsed and filtered. Clonality was defined as 1 minus Pielou's evenness and was calculated using productive rearrangements only. A previously published method was used to identify clones with significantly greater frequencies in on-treatment samples than in baseline samples. What TCRdb holds here is the immuneACCESS table cut down to in-frame rearrangements. Part of the clones is not present; checked against another copy, under half of the missing clones reflect an unresolved V gene, and the others are unexplained. That table is the source of V, J and clone size, and D and trimming were worked out from the DNA. The sample contains around 30,000 clones, 80% to 90% of them found a single time. Roughly 20% of the sample is taken by the ten largest.

What the treatment or condition label conveys for this sample: randomized to nivolumab then ipilimumab (arm A) or the reverse (arm B). Prior DNA-damaging chemotherapy had not been received by any trial patient. On a FACS Aria II flow cytometer, live CD3+CD8+ cells that were negative for CD19 and CD56 were sorted from thawed PBMCs. CheckMate 064, a randomized, open-label phase II trial of sequential checkpoint blockade, was the source of the samples, all of which came from patients with melanoma. Peripheral blood mononuclear cells were collected by leukapheresis, purified with Ficoll-Paque, and frozen in human serum with roughly 10% DMSO. Right after sorting, the blood CD3+CD8+ cells were verified to be >95% pure, and DNA extraction followed. The source of this sequence is a human donor with melanoma. The material was CD8+ T cells sorted from blood (inferred from file names), obtained from a patient given nivolumab and ipilimumab in sequence.

CDR3 sequence: CASSPRDSYEQYF. The DNA sequence follows: TGTGCCAGCTCACCACGGGACAGCTACGAGCAGTACTTC. The rearranged segments are TRBV18 and TRBJ2-5, and TRBD1 aligns with 7 junction nucleotides. The DNA end is more similar to TRBJ2-7, so the J call may be wrong. CDR1 KGHSH and CDR2 LQKENI are derived from the germline V gene. The CDR3 sequence holds 13 residues, the cysteine and phenylalanine included. Only CDR3 DNA is held: 39 bases, read in frame from base 1.